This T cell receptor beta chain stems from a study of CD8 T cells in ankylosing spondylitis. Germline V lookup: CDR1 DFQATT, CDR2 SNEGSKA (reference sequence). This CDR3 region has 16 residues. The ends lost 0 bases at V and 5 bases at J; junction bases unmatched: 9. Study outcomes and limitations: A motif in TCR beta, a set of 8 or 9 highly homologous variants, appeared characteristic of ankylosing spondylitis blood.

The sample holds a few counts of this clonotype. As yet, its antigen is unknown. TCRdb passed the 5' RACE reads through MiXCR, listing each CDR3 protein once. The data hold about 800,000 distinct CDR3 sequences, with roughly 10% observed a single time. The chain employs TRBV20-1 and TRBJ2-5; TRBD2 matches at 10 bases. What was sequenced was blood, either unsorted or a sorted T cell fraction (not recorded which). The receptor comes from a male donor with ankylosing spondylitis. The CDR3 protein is CSARDQSGRAGETQYF. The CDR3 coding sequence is TGCAGTGCTAGAGATCAGAGCGGGAGGGCCGGGGAGACCCAGTACTTC.